These T cell receptor beta chains were read from a single sample in a study of OX40 agonist ivuxolimab in advanced cancers. Produced via immunoSEQ multiplex PCR; TCRdb's table is partial and in-frame only. The sample has tens of thousands of clones, 89% seen once. The sequencing used CD4+ or CD8+ T cells sorted from blood, collected in a trial of the OX40 agonist ivuxolimab. These receptors were collected from an adult with an advanced solid tumor such as melanoma, head and neck, liver or kidney cancer. CDR3s include the opening cysteine and the closing phenylalanine or tryptophan. The D gene is left open where the match is weak. Only part of the rows carry a size: once, few, many, or a class if the clone is expanded.

j_call clone_size v_call d_call cdr3_aa cdr3_nt
TRBJ1-1 few TRBV6-5 . CASRPVMNTEAFF TGTGCCAGCCGACCAGTTATGAACACTGAAGCTTTCTTT
TRBJ2-2 . TRBV9 . CASSVGVASTGELFF TGTGCCAGCAGCGTAGGGGTAGCGAGCACCGGGGAGCTGTTTTTT
TRBJ2-3 . TRBV27 TRBD1 CASSLDREYTQYF TGTGCCAGCAGCCTGGACAGGGAGTATACGCAGTATTTT
TRBJ2-1 . TRBV10-3 TRBD2 CAISESASGGDLNEQFF TGTGCCATCAGTGAATCCGCTAGCGGGGGAGACCTCAATGAGCAGTTCTTC
TRBJ1-3 . TRBV28 . CASSPRAPTGNTIYF TGTGCCAGCAGCCCTCGTGCTCCCACTGGAAACACCATATATTTT
TRBJ1-5 once TRBV10-3 . CAISEWDMGNQPQHF TGTGCCATCAGTGAGTGGGACATGGGCAATCAGCCCCAGCATTTT
TRBJ1-1 once TRBV19 . CASSIRQENTEAFF TGTGCCAGTAGTATCCGGCAGGAGAACACTGAAGCTTTCTTT
TRBJ2-6 once TRBV23-1 . CASSQDRLSGANVLTF TGCGCCAGCAGTCAAGACAGGCTCTCTGGGGCCAACGTCCTGACTTTC
TRBJ2-3 . TRBV30 TRBD2 CAWSRGLAGMTDTQYF TGTGCCTGGAGTCGAGGACTAGCGGGAATGACAGATACGCAGTATTTT
TRBJ2-2 . TRBV6-4 . CASKLQDTNTGELFF TGTGCCAGCAAACTTCAGGATACGAACACCGGGGAGCTGTTTTTT
TRBJ1-6 . TRBV30 . CAWRGGPNSPLHF TGTGCCTGGCGGGGGGGGCCCAATTCACCCCTCCACTTT
TRBJ1-1 few TRBV18 . CASSPAAGTEAFF TGTGCCAGCTCACCAGCAGCTGGCACTGAAGCTTTCTTT
TRBJ2-3 . TRBV4-2 . CASSQDKVGSDTQYF TGTGCCAGCAGCCAAGATAAAGTTGGGTCAGATACGCAGTATTTT
TRBJ1-1 few TRBV5-1 . CASSLGRDTEAFF TGCGCCAGCAGCTTGGGACGGGACACTGAAGCTTTCTTT
TRBJ1-1 . TRBV5-4 TRBD1 CASRSGQGNTEAFF TGTGCCAGCAGATCGGGACAGGGTAACACTGAAGCTTTCTTT
TRBJ1-4 . TRBV4-1 . CASSQEGKTNEKLFF TGCGCCAGCAGCCAAGAGGGGAAAACTAATGAAAAACTGTTTTTT
TRBJ1-2 . TRBV14 . CASSHGRNYGYTF TGTGCCAGCAGCCATGGGAGAAACTATGGCTACACCTTC
TRBJ1-1 . TRBV4-1 . CASRTPGDTEAFF TGCGCCAGCAGAACACCAGGGGACACTGAAGCTTTCTTT
TRBJ2-5 . TRBV7-7 . CASSQDYWETQYF TGTGCTAGCAGCCAGGACTACTGGGAGACCCAGTACTTC
TRBJ2-7 . TRBV29-1 . CSVPGKIPYEQYF TGCAGCGTTCCAGGGAAAATCCCCTACGAGCAGTACTTC
TRBJ2-7 . TRBV13 . CASSLSQGKGEQYF TGTGCCAGCAGCTTATCCCAGGGTAAAGGCGAGCAGTACTTC
TRBJ2-7 few TRBV4-3 TRBD2 CASSQAGGRIYEQYF TGCGCCAGCAGCCAAGCGGGCGGGAGAATCTACGAGCAGTACTTC
TRBJ2-7 . TRBV14 TRBD2 CASSRRERLAGYEQYF TGTGCCAGCAGCCGAAGAGAGAGACTAGCGGGCTACGAGCAGTACTTC
TRBJ1-5 . TRBV6-1 . CASSEGRAGNQPQHF TGTGCCAGCAGTGAAGGCAGGGCGGGTAATCAGCCCCAGCATTTT
TRBJ1-5 . TRBV28 TRBD1 CASSLQGGGNQPQHF TGTGCCAGCAGTTTACAAGGGGGCGGCAATCAGCCCCAGCATTTT
TRBJ1-5 . TRBV7-6 TRBD1 CASSLAAGGGQPQHF TGTGCCAGCAGCTTAGCGGCAGGGGGCGGGCAGCCCCAGCATTTT
TRBJ2-7 . TRBV27 . CASSLSWQGGYEQYF TGTGCCAGCAGTTTATCGTGGCAGGGTGGCTACGAGCAGTACTTC
TRBJ2-5 . TRBV29-1 TRBD2 CSVAGASGIQETQYF TGCAGCGTTGCTGGGGCTAGCGGGATACAAGAGACCCAGTACTTC
TRBJ2-3 . TRBV30 . CAWSAGPGVGTQYF TGTGCCTGGAGTGCGGGGCCGGGGGTTGGTACGCAGTATTTT
TRBJ2-3 once TRBV27 TRBD2 CASSVSGRAGDTQYF TGTGCCAGCAGTGTAAGCGGGAGGGCGGGAGATACGCAGTATTTT
TRBJ1-2 . TRBV29-1 . CSVKTDNIGGYTF TGCAGCGTTAAGACAGATAATATAGGTGGCTACACCTTC
TRBJ1-3 once TRBV28 . CASSSSTRTSGNTIYF TGTGCCAGCAGTTCGAGTACCCGGACTTCTGGAAACACCATATATTTT
TRBJ2-1 . TRBV7-2 TRBD2 CASSLTLAGGGSYNEQFF TGTGCCAGCAGCCTAACACTAGCGGGAGGCGGCTCCTACAATGAGCAGTTCTTC
TRBJ1-3 . TRBV9 . CASSVATGRGTVGNTIYF TGTGCCAGCAGCGTAGCTACCGGCAGGGGAACAGTCGGAAACACCATATATTTT
TRBJ2-1 . TRBV7-2 . CASSLGQVVGNEQFF TGTGCCAGCAGCTTAGGCCAGGTAGTCGGAAATGAGCAGTTCTTC
TRBJ2-5 few TRBV29-1 TRBD1 CSVELKGAETQYF TGCAGCGTTGAACTCAAGGGGGCGGAGACCCAGTACTTC
TRBJ2-5 . TRBV11-2 TRBD2 CASSFLAGGPTTQTQYF TGTGCCAGCAGCTTCCTAGCGGGAGGGCCAACAACGCAGACCCAGTACTTC
TRBJ2-3 . TRBV7-3 TRBD1 CASSRTGDTDTQYF TGTGCCAGCAGCCGGACAGGGGACACAGATACGCAGTATTTT
TRBJ1-1 once TRBV2 . CASSDYGKAFF TGTGCCAGCAGTGACTACGGGAAAGCTTTCTTT
TRBJ1-4 . TRBV6-1 . CASTSQPRGKLFF TGTGCCAGCACCAGTCAACCGAGGGGAAAACTGTTTTTT
TRBJ1-6 . TRBV6-1 . CASSETVNSPLHF TGTGCCAGCAGTGAGACAGTTAATTCACCCCTCCACTTT
TRBJ2-7 . TRBV5-1 . CASSLGQYYEQYF TGCGCCAGCAGCTTGGGACAATACTACGAGCAGTACTTC
TRBJ1-1 . TRBV4-3 . CASSQDGNTEAFF TGCGCCAGCAGCCAAGACGGGAACACTGAAGCTTTCTTT
TRBJ2-4 . TRBV30 . CAWSRGKSKNIQYF TGTGCCTGGAGTCGGGGGAAGTCCAAAAACATTCAGTACTTC
TRBJ1-2 . TRBV4-3 . CASSQDLDTRGSGGYTF TGCGCCAGCAGCCAAGATCTTGATACCAGGGGATCAGGAGGCTACACCTTC
TRBJ1-6 . TRBV30 . CAWSTDPEDSPLHF TGTGCCTGGAGTACAGACCCCGAAGATTCACCCCTCCACTTT
TRBJ1-3 . TRBV28 . CASSLGDPGNTIYF TGTGCCAGCAGTTTGGGAGACCCTGGAAACACCATATATTTT
TRBJ2-7 . TRBV5-6 TRBD1 CASSLANRGTNEQYF TGTGCCAGCAGCTTGGCAAACAGGGGAACCAACGAGCAGTACTTC
TRBJ2-7 . TRBV10-3 TRBD2 CASSWGLASSEQYF TGTGCCAGCAGTTGGGGACTAGCGAGTAGCGAGCAGTACTTC